Shown below are 23 T cell receptor beta chains from a single sample sequenced in a study of T cells in Graves' hyperthyroidism and ophthalmopathy. RNA transcripts provided the source from which TCR beta CDR3 regions were amplified. HTBI primers drove first-round RT-PCR of the TCR CDR3. TCRdb re-called the multiplex PCR reads through MiXCR, storing one row per CDR3 protein. The data hold 700,000 or so distinct CDR3 sequences, with over 15% observed a single time. Source material: blood. These receptors came from a man aged 18 to 30 with Graves' hyperthyroidism.

The chain recombines TRBV18 with TRBJ2-6; 8 nucleotides align to TRBD1. V trimming: 3 bases; J trimming: 0 bases; junction bases outside the gene matches: 4. This CDR3 has 17 residues. The V gene's germline CDR1 is KGHSH and CDR2 LQKENI. The CDR3 DNA sequence: TGTGCCAGCTCACCCGGACAGGGTAACTCTGGGGCCAACGTCCTGACTTTC. This translates into CASSPGQGNSGANVLTF.

This clonotype occurred a few times. The V and J genes are TRBV9 and TRBJ2-1; 9 bases fit TRBD2. The CDR3 consists of 17 residues. Unmatched junction bases numbered 9, after V lost 3 bases and J lost 2 bases. CDR1 is SGDLS, CDR2 YYNGEE, per germline. The CDR3: CASSERGRAEAYNEQFF. DNA of the CDR3: TGTGCCAGCAGCGAGCGCGGGAGGGCCGAGGCCTACAATGAGCAGTTCTTC.

The V and J genes are TRBV25-1 and TRBJ2-1, with 13 positions matching TRBD2. This CDR3 spans 16 amino acids. In germline, CDR1 is MGHDK, CDR2 SYGVNS. Germline trimming cut 3 bases from V and 8 bases from J; bases unmatched to any gene: 7. CDR3 residues: CASSDFPTSGRYEQFF. The DNA of the CDR3 is TGTGCCAGCAGTGATTTCCCGACTAGCGGGAGGTATGAGCAGTTCTTC.

This clonotype appeared many times. V usage is TRBV5-1 and J usage is TRBJ2-1; D not certain. Trimming removed 0 bases from V and 0 bases from J, with 13 bases in between. CDR3 length equals 17 residues. Germline V gene data show CDR1 as SGHRS and CDR2 as YFSETQ. The CDR3, as DNA: TGCGCCAGCAGCTTGGCCGCGCGGCCCAGCTCCTACAATGAGCAGTTCTTC. It specifies CASSLAARPSSYNEQFF.

The rearrangement links TRBV6-1 to TRBJ2-1; no definite D call. V lost 7 bases, J lost 0 bases, and 10 bases lay in between. The CDR3 totals 14 residues. Germline V CDR1 and CDR2: MNHNS, SASEGT. The CDR3 DNA reads TGTGCCAGCACCGAACAACTCTCCTACAATGAGCAGTTCTTC. Protein sequence: CASTEQLSYNEQFF.

In its sample, this clonotype was seen many times. The gene calls are TRBV11-2 and TRBJ2-7; either TRBD1 or TRBD2 may supply D (5 bases each). Germline lookup yields CDR1 SGHAT and CDR2 FQNNGV. V was cut by 5 bases and J by 3 bases, with 14 bases left in between. This CDR3 contains 14 residues. CDR3: CASSLGDSLYEQYF. CDR3 nucleotides: TGTGCCAGCAGCCTGGGGGATAGCCTCTACGAGCAGTACTTC.

This clonotype was seen a few times. The V call is TRBV20-1, the J call TRBJ1-2, with D hard to call. V dropped 0 bases and J dropped 5 bases, with 7 bases sitting between them. The germline V gene has CDR1 DFQATT and CDR2 SNEGSKA (reference sequence). This CDR3 comprises 12 residues. This CDR3 is CSAREQLYGYTF. In DNA, the CDR3 is TGCAGTGCTAGAGAACAGCTTTATGGCTACACCTTC.

At least ten counts were recorded for this clonotype. V and J are TRBV28 and TRBJ2-5; D tentatively reads TRBD1 or TRBD2 (6 bases each). Germline CDR1 is MDHEN and CDR2 is SYDVKM. The CDR3 extends over 13 amino acids. V was trimmed by 6 bases and J by 4 bases, leaving 12 bases between them. In DNA, the CDR3 is TGTGCCAGCAGAGAGGGGGGTCCAGAGACCCAGTACTTC. Translated, it gives CASREGGPETQYF.

This clonotype has a handful of counts. The CDR3 DNA reads as TGTGCCAGCAGTTCGGGACAGGGACGGTACGAGCAGTACTTC. Encoded protein: CASSSGQGRYEQYF. This chain joins TRBV6-1 and TRBJ2-7; 9 bases fit TRBD1. The CDR3 spans 14 residues. V lost 5 bases and J lost 4; bases outside the gene matches: 6. CDR1 MNHNS and CDR2 SASEGT come from the germline V gene.

This clonotype has a single count. The chain is built from TRBV3-1 and TRBJ2-3; 7 bases are shared with TRBD2. The CDR3 is 17 residues long. The V gene end was trimmed by 4 bases and the J gene end by 0 bases; junction bases not matched to a gene: 10. The germline V gene has CDR1 LGHDT and CDR2 YNNKEL (reference sequence). The CDR3 loop reads CASSPGLGRRSTDTQYF. The CDR3 nucleotides are TGTGCCAGCAGCCCTGGCCTCGGGAGGCGAAGCACAGATACGCAGTATTTT.

The V gene is TRBV7-2, the J gene TRBJ1-6, with D perhaps matching TRBD1 (6 bases). This CDR3 comprises 16 residues. Trimming cost V 5 bases and J 8 bases, with 19 bases left between them. Germline values: CDR1 SGHTA, CDR2 FQGNSA. The CDR3 region has the DNA TGTGCCAGCAGCGTCCGGGGGGGCGCCGGGGATTCACCCCTCCACTTT. Protein sequence: CASSVRGGAGDSPLHF.

This clonotype was counted ten times or more. The chain recombines TRBV6-2 or TRBV6-3 with TRBJ1-5, with D hard to call. This CDR3 has 12 amino acids. Trimming left V 6 bases short and J 3 bases short, with 6 bases between. The V gene's germline CDR1 is MNHEY and CDR2 SVGEGT. The DNA of the CDR3 is TGTGCCAGCAGGGAAAACAATCAGCCCCAGCATTTT. This encodes CASRENNQPQHF.

The chain has TRBV25-1 and TRBJ2-7, with 7 bases lining up with TRBD2. The CDR3 is made up of 14 amino acids. V was pared by 1 base and J by 4 bases, with 4 bases of the junction left unmatched. Per the germline V gene, CDR1 is MGHDK and CDR2 is SYGVNS. The CDR3 loop is CASSELGTKYEQYF. In DNA, the CDR3 is TGTGCCAGCAGTGAATTGGGGACTAAATACGAGCAGTACTTC.

This clonotype came up many times. The rearrangement joins TRBV28 to TRBJ2-1, with D perhaps TRBD1 or TRBD2 (5 bases each). V lost 6 bases and J 5 bases, leaving 17 bases between the germline ends. The CDR3 has 15 amino acids. Germline lookup yields CDR1 MDHEN and CDR2 SYDVKM. The CDR3 region is CASRIHRDANNEQFF. In DNA form, the CDR3 reads TGTGCCAGCAGAATTCACCGGGACGCCAACAATGAGCAGTTCTTC.

This clonotype was counted between two and nine times. This sequence joins TRBV9 and TRBJ1-1, with a weak D call TRBD1 (5 bases). The CDR3 spans 15 residues. Germline V gene lookup returns CDR1 SGDLS and CDR2 YYNGEE. V was cut by 4 bases and J by 4 bases, with 17 bases left in between. CDR3 nucleotides: TGTGCCAGCAGCAAGGGGAACAGGCTTCCCACTGAAGCTTTCTTT. Translation gives CASSKGNRLPTEAFF.

This clonotype was recorded a few times. The chain uses TRBV12-5 and TRBJ2-1; 8 nucleotides line up with TRBD1. The CDR3 is 15 residues long. Germline lookup yields CDR1 LGHNT and CDR2 FRNRAP. V shed 1 base, J shed 4 bases, and the junction held 3 bases outside the gene matches. The CDR3: CASGLGQGAYNEQFF. CDR3 bases: TGTGCTAGTGGTTTGGGGCAGGGGGCTTACAATGAGCAGTTCTTC. Looking up the rest from reference TRBV12-5 and TRBJ2-1 gives the full variable domain: DARVTQTPRHKVTEMGQEVTMRCQPILGHNTVFWYRQTMMQGLELLAYFRNRAPLDDSGMPKDRFSAEMPDATLATLKIQPSEPRDSAVYFCASGLGQGAYNEQFFGPGTRLTVL.

This clonotype turned up a few times. This chain connects TRBV12-3 or TRBV12-4 to TRBJ2-1, with 8 positions matching TRBD2. The CDR3 length is 14 residues. V shed 2 bases, J shed 9 bases, and the junction held 6 bases outside the gene matches. CDR3 nucleotide sequence: TGTGCCAGCAGTTTAATGCGGGAGGACGGTGAGCAGTTCTTC. Translated: CASSLMREDGEQFF.

In regard to this clonotype: This may be a read error: a much more frequent sequence differs by one nucleotide. The gene calls are TRBV27 and TRBJ1-4; tentatively, D is TRBD1 (6 bases). The CDR3 extends over 17 amino acids. Germline CDR1 reads MNHEY; CDR2 reads SMNVEV (reference sequence). CDR3 loop: CVSRPGHLFSANEKLFF. CDR3 DNA sequence: TGTGTCAGCAGGCCGGGACATTTGTTTAGTGCTAATGAAAAACTGTTTTTT.

CDR3 in amino acids: CSVGINSNQPQHF. In nucleotides, the CDR3 is TGCAGCGTTGGGATTAATAGCAATCAGCCCCAGCATTTT. The rearrangement links TRBV29-1 to TRBJ1-5; D is unclear. The V gene's germline CDR1 is SQVTM and CDR2 ANQGSEA. The CDR3 loop spans 13 amino acids. The germline V and J ends were trimmed by 4 bases and 0 bases, with 7 bases remaining between them.

This clonotype came up many times. One end of the junction fails to match germline, which may point to a read error. The chain couples TRBV28 to TRBJ2-4; TRBD2 agrees at 7 bases. Germline lookup yields CDR1 MDHEN and CDR2 SYDVKM. The CDR3 extends over 13 amino acids. DNA of the CDR3: TGTGCCAGCAGGGGGGGGGTCCAAAACGTTCAGTACTTC. It encodes CASRGGVQNVQYF.

The rearrangement links TRBV28 to TRBJ1-5, with unresolved D. The germline V gene encodes CDR1 MDHEN and CDR2 SYDVKM. The V and J ends lost 6 bases and 2 bases respectively, with 11 bases between them. CDR3 length: 14 amino acids. CDR3 nucleotide sequence: TGTGCCAGCAGACTGGGGTTTGGCAATCAGCCCCAGCATTTT. As protein: CASRLGFGNQPQHF. The full variable domain, its missing parts supplied by reference TRBV28 and TRBJ1-5, is DVKVTQSSRYLVKRTGEKVFLECVQDMDHENMFWYRQDPGLGLRLIYFSYDVKMKEKGDIPEGYSVSREKKERFSLILESASTNQTSMYLCASRLGFGNQPQHFGDGTRLSIL.

The sample holds one count of this clonotype. The gene calls are TRBV7-2 and TRBJ2-6, with D perhaps TRBD1 (5 bases). The V end was cut by 5 bases, the J end by 0 bases, with 14 bases between. The CDR3 runs to 17 residues. From germline, CDR1 is SGHTA and CDR2 FQGNSA. CDR3 amino acids: CASSPYRQNSGANVLTF. Here the CDR3 DNA reads TGTGCCAGCAGCCCCTACCGACAGAACTCTGGGGCCAACGTCCTGACTTTC.

This chain uses TRBV7-9 with TRBJ2-5; D is perhaps TRBD1 (6 bases). The CDR3 runs to 14 residues. CDR1 is SEHNR, CDR2 FQNEAQ, per germline (reference sequence). V was pared by 5 bases and J by 5 bases, with 15 bases between. The CDR3 region has the DNA TGTGCCAGCAGCCATACAGGGAGCCCGGAGACCCAGTACTTC. It is translated as CASSHTGSPETQYF. Based on the CDR3 plus reference TRBV7-9 and TRBJ2-5, the full variable domain is DTGVSQNPRHKITKRGQNVTFRCDPISEHNRLYWYRQTLGQGPEFLTYFQNEAQLEKSRLLSDRFSAERPKGSFSTLEIQRTEQGDSAMYLCASSHTGSPETQYFGPGTRLLVL.